Listed below are T cell receptor beta chains from one sample, sequenced in a study of blood T cell repertoires in COVID-19. Method: immunoSEQ multiplex PCR; TCRdb's copy keeps in-frame clones and lacks some. The sample holds some 200,000 clones, about four fifths seen once. The sample comprised peripheral blood. These receptors all come from a woman aged 40-49 years with COVID-19, enrolled during active disease. The CDR3 runs from the conserved cysteine through the conserved F or W.

TRBJ2-5 | TRBV6-4 | CASLSTGGETQYF
TRBJ2-7 | TRBV3-1/TRBV3-2 | CASSPSGEKSSYEQYF
TRBJ1-4 | TRBV2 | CASSEFWGTNEKLFF
TRBJ2-5 | TRBV7-8 | CASSQGGADVETQYF
TRBJ2-1 | TRBV19 | CATRSPGGRSYNEQFF
TRBJ2-7 | TRBV25-1 | CASSEWGTGRMDEQYF
TRBJ1-3 | TRBV5-6 | CASSFLTGNTIYF
TRBJ1-5 | TRBV19 | CASSIASGNQPQHF
TRBJ2-4 | TRBV7-2 | CASSLGRAVGNIQYF
TRBJ2-7 | TRBV2 | CASSSSYEQYF
TRBJ1-4 | TRBV27 | CASRSGPSGEKLFF
TRBJ1-1 | TRBV11-1 | CASSLDRANTEAFF
TRBJ2-1 | TRBV29-1 | CSVESGRKAYNEQFF
TRBJ2-1 | TRBV9 | CASSPISGGAYNEQFF
TRBJ2-3 | TRBV7-2 | CASSAYYDTQYF
TRBJ1-1 | TRBV14 | CASSQVQVRTEAFF
TRBJ2-1 | TRBV7-9 | CASSLVLAGPPYNEQFF
TRBJ2-1 | TRBV6-6 | CASSTGTRVNEQFF
TRBJ2-5 | TRBV10-2 | CASTSERGETQYF
TRBJ2-2 | TRBV7-9 | CASSPASRGRPGELFF
TRBJ2-1 | TRBV12-3/TRBV12-4 | CASSRGSGNEQFF
TRBJ2-2 | TRBV5-1 | CASNRQGGDTGELFF
TRBJ1-2 | TRBV27 | CASRGQGARNGYTF
TRBJ1-1 | TRBV19 | CASSLGQGTNTEAFF